The 23 T cell receptor beta chains below were found in one sample sequenced in a study of response to subunit inactivated influenza vaccine. TCRdb fed the RT-PCR reads into MiXCR, producing one record per CDR3 protein. The data show around 580,000 distinct CDR3 sequences, around 13% seen once. Sequencing was performed on PBMCs from blood, taken about 11 days after vaccination. Source of these receptors: a man aged 45-65 years who received an inactivated influenza vaccine.

This clonotype was seen a handful of times. The V call is TRBV27, the J call TRBJ2-3; 11 positions match TRBD1. The V gene's germline CDR1 is MNHEY and CDR2 SMNVEV (reference sequence). Losses at the gene ends were 3 bases for V and 0 bases for J; bases not matched to a gene: 5. The CDR3 totals 17 residues. The CDR3 is CASSFRTGGLSTDTQYF. Written as DNA, the CDR3 is TGTGCCAGCAGTTTCCGGACAGGGGGCCTTAGCACAGATACGCAGTATTTT.

The chain recombines TRBV4-1 with TRBJ2-7, with a weak D call TRBD2 (6 bases). This CDR3 spans 14 amino acids. V was clipped by 1 base and J by 4 bases, with 11 bases between them. Germline V CDR1 and CDR2: MGHRA, YSYEKL. CDR3 protein: CASSQVLSGYEQYF. CDR3 sequence (DNA): TGCGCCAGCAGCCAAGTTCTTAGCGGTTACGAGCAGTACTTC.

The V and J genes are TRBV7-6 and TRBJ2-1; the D is unclear. Trimming pared 4 bases from V and 0 bases from J, leaving 13 bases between. The CDR3 has 16 amino acids. CDR1 is SGHVS and CDR2 is FNYEAQ in the germline V gene. The CDR3 nucleotides read TGTGCCAGCAGCTCCGCTAAGAAGAGCTCCTACAATGAGCAGTTCTTC. Protein: CASSSAKKSSYNEQFF.

This clonotype was observed at least ten times. V usage is TRBV12-3 or TRBV12-4 and J usage is TRBJ2-1, with TRBD2 identical over 7 bases. This CDR3 region has 14 residues. The V gene end was trimmed by 2 bases and the J gene end by 3 bases; junction bases not matched to a gene: 1. CDR3 region: CASSLTGGYNEQFF. The DNA of the CDR3 is TGTGCCAGCAGTTTAACGGGGGGCTACAATGAGCAGTTCTTC.

This clonotype was counted at least ten times. This chain uses TRBV15 with TRBJ2-7; 9 positions agree with TRBD2. The CDR3 covers 15 residues. V gave up 0 bases and J gave up 1 base; unmatched junction bases: 1. Germline V gene lookup returns CDR1 LNHNV and CDR2 YYDKDF (reference sequence). CDR3 bases: TGTGCCACCAGCAGAGAGCTAGCGGGGTCCTACGAGCAGTACTTC. This encodes CATSRELAGSYEQYF.

This chain links TRBV6-2 or TRBV6-3 with TRBJ1-1; 7 bases agree with TRBD1. Germline CDR1 reads MNHEY; CDR2 reads SVGEGT. CDR3 length: 14 amino acids. With 6 bases clipped from V and 3 bases from J, the junction kept 7 bases outside the gene matches. The CDR3 DNA reads as TGTGCCAGCAGGGGGACAGTTGAGGACACTGAAGCTTTCTTT. It encodes CASRGTVEDTEAFF.

This clonotype showed up just a few times. The gene calls are TRBV5-1 and TRBJ1-1; the match to TRBD1 covers 7 bases. The CDR3 is made up of 14 amino acids. The V and J ends lost 4 bases and 2 bases, in that order; junction bases with no gene match: 5. Germline CDR1 reads SGHRS; CDR2 reads YFSETQ. The DNA for the CDR3 is TGCGCCAGCAGCCCCTGGGACAGCAACACTGAAGCTTTCTTT. Amino acid sequence: CASSPWDSNTEAFF.

This chain joins TRBV20-1 and TRBJ1-2; no definite D call. This CDR3 comprises 12 residues. Trimming took off 3 bases at V and 6 bases at J, with 11 bases between the two ends. Germline CDR1 DFQATT, CDR2 SNEGSKA (reference sequence). The CDR3, as DNA: TGCAGTGCTAGTCGGCAGTATAATGGCTACACCTTC. It is translated as CSASRQYNGYTF.

Only a few counts were recorded for this clonotype. CDR3 region: CASSPLGGLDDEQYF. The CDR3 DNA reads as TGTGCCAGCTCACCTTTAGGGGGCTTGGACGACGAGCAGTACTTC. This chain links TRBV18 with TRBJ2-7; 7 nucleotides line up with TRBD1. This CDR3 region has 15 residues. Germline V gene sequence: CDR1 KGHSH, CDR2 LQKENI. V lost 3 bases and J lost 5; bases outside the gene matches: 10.

This chain links TRBV28 with TRBJ2-6; 7 bases line up with TRBD1. J lost 4 bases, V lost 6 bases, and 9 bases had no gene match. The CDR3 totals 16 residues. Germline assignment: CDR1 MDHEN and CDR2 SYDVKM. CDR3 nucleotides: TGTGCCAGCAGGAAGACCGACAGGGTCGGGGCCAACGTCCTGACTTTC. As protein: CASRKTDRVGANVLTF.

V and J are TRBV20-1 and TRBJ1-2; no clear D. The germline CDR1 and CDR2 sequences are DFQATT and SNEGSKA (reference sequence). Trimming stripped 1 base from V and 3 bases from J, with 9 bases between. The CDR3 loop spans 13 amino acids. CDR3 DNA: TGCAGTGCTAGAGCCCCACGTCACTATGGCTACACCTTC. It codes for CSARAPRHYGYTF.

The rearrangement uses TRBV10-3 and TRBJ1-1; TRBD1 aligns across 8 bases. Germline V lookup: CDR1 ENHRY, CDR2 SYGVKD. Trimming at V came to 5 bases and at J to 2 bases, leaving 4 bases not matched to a gene. The CDR3 sequence is 14 residues long. The CDR3 DNA reads as TGTGCCATCAGTATGGGACAGGACAACACTGAAGCTTTCTTT. Residues: CAISMGQDNTEAFF.

Only a few counts were recorded for this clonotype. V is TRBV9 and J is TRBJ1-2; a weak D match, TRBD1 (5 bases). The CDR3 is made up of 14 amino acids. Trimming left V 0 bases short and J 7 bases short, with 13 bases between. Germline values: CDR1 SGDLS, CDR2 YYNGEE. CDR3: CASSVGAGLVGYTF. CDR3 nucleotides: TGTGCCAGCAGCGTAGGAGCAGGGCTAGTTGGCTACACCTTC. The full variable domain, rest sourced from reference TRBV9 and TRBJ1-2, is DSGVTQTPKHLITATGQRVTLRCSPRSGDLSVYWYQQSLDQGLQFLIQYYNGEERAKGNILERFSAQQFPDLHSELNLSSLELGDSALYFCASSVGAGLVGYTFGSGTRLTVV.

This clonotype turned up a few times. The V call is TRBV13, the J call TRBJ1-1, with a tentative D call TRBD1 (5 bases). There are 14 residues in the CDR3. The V end lost 2 bases, the J end lost 4 bases, and 11 bases lay between the germline ends. Germline V CDR1 and CDR2: PRHDT, FYEKMQ (reference sequence). The CDR3 region has the DNA TGTGCCAGCAGCTTACGGGGCTGGAGCACTGAAGCTTTCTTT. Protein sequence: CASSLRGWSTEAFF. The variable domain in full, with the rest retrieved from reference TRBV13 and TRBJ1-1, is AAGVIQSPRHLIKEKRETATLKCYPIPRHDTVYWYQQGPGQDPQFLISFYEKMQSDKGSIPDRFSAQQFSDYHSELNMSSLELGDSALYFCASSLRGWSTEAFFGQGTRLTVV.

This clonotype has only a few counts. The chain couples TRBV4-1 to TRBJ1-4; TRBD1 matches 8 bases. Trimming at V came to 4 bases and at J to 8 bases, leaving 3 bases not matched to a gene. CDR3 size: 13 residues. CDR1 is MGHRA and CDR2 is YSYEKL in the germline V gene. In DNA, the CDR3 is TGCGCCAGCAGCCCCGGGACAGGCGAAAAACTGTTTTTT. It yields the protein CASSPGTGEKLFF.

This chain links TRBV6-2 or TRBV6-3 with TRBJ2-5; TRBD1 matches 7 bases. The germline gives CDR1 MNHEY, CDR2 SVGEGT. The CDR3 runs 17 residues. Trimming cost V 2 bases and J 5 bases; bases outside gene matches: 14. CDR3 nucleotides: TGTGCCAGCAGTTACCCCCCGGCGACAGGGATAGGGGAGACCCAGTACTTC. Amino acids: CASSYPPATGIGETQYF.

This rearrangement joins TRBV2 to TRBJ2-5; D possibly matches TRBD1 or TRBD2 (6 bases each). Germline V gives CDR1 SNHLY, CDR2 FYNNEI. CDR3 length: 15 residues. Trimming pared 2 bases from V and 1 base from J, leaving 11 bases between. The CDR3 DNA is TGTGCCAGCAGTGAATCGAGGGGGGCCCAAGAGACCCAGTACTTC. Its protein product is CASSESRGAQETQYF.

The table lists this clonotype with a few counts. J is TRBJ2-7 and V is TRBV12-3 or TRBV12-4; 9 nucleotides line up with TRBD2. This CDR3 is 13 amino acids long. J lost 7 bases, V lost 3 bases, and 4 bases had no gene match. The CDR3 spells CASSLAGGKEQYF. The CDR3 DNA reads TGTGCCAGCAGTTTGGCGGGAGGGAAGGAGCAGTACTTC.

This clonotype turned up a few times. The chain uses TRBV4-2 and TRBJ2-1; 8 nucleotides agree with TRBD2. The CDR3 covers 15 residues. The germline gives CDR1 LGHNA, CDR2 YNFKEQ. V shed 4 bases, J shed 8 bases, and the junction held 10 bases outside the gene matches. The CDR3 DNA follows: TGTGCCAGCAGCCGTGGACTAGCCCCTCCAGATGAGCAGTTCTTC. Protein sequence: CASSRGLAPPDEQFF.

This clonotype was seen a handful of times. The chain couples TRBV4-2 to TRBJ2-2; 8 nucleotides match TRBD2. The CDR3 totals 16 residues. Germline V gene sequence: CDR1 LGHNA, CDR2 YNFKEQ. V dropped 3 bases and J dropped 1; count of bases not matched to a gene: 4. The CDR3 region has the DNA TGTGCCAGCAGCCATGAAGCGGGGGTGAACACCGGGGAGCTGTTTTTT. Protein: CASSHEAGVNTGELFF.

This clonotype was seen more than once but under ten times. V gene TRBV4-1 combines with J gene TRBJ1-3; D may be TRBD1 (5 bases). This CDR3 is 13 amino acids long. Germline CDR1 and CDR2: MGHRA and YSYEKL. Deletions cut 0 bases from V and 10 bases from J, with 10 bases between. CDR3 sequence: CASSQDFRGTIYF. The CDR3 nucleotides are TGCGCCAGCAGCCAAGATTTCCGGGGGACCATATATTTT.

The sample holds many counts of this clonotype. The chain is built from TRBV5-5 and TRBJ2-2; no clear D gene. CDR1 SGHKS and CDR2 YYEKEE come from the germline V gene (reference sequence). This CDR3 contains 14 residues. V was shortened by 4 bases and J by 8 bases, with 15 bases between the two germline ends. This chain's CDR3 is CASSPRRDSGELFF. CDR3 nucleotides: TGTGCCAGCAGCCCTAGGCGAGATTCGGGGGAGCTGTTTTTT. The whole variable domain, filled in from reference TRBV5-5 and TRBJ2-2, reads DAGVTQSPTHLIKTRGQQVTLRCSPISGHKSVSWYQQVLGQGPQFIFQYYEKEERGRGNFPDRFSARQFPNYSSELNVNALLLGDSALYLCASSPRRDSGELFFGEGSRLTVL.

This clonotype was picked up a small number of times. J is TRBJ2-3 and V is TRBV29-1; 11 nucleotides agree with TRBD2. The CDR3 length is 18 residues. The V and J ends lost 6 bases and 0 bases, in that order; junction bases with no gene match: 14. Germline CDR1 reads SQVTM; CDR2 reads ANQGSEA. For the CDR3, the DNA is TGCAGCGTACATGGACTAGCGGGCATAAGCGCGAGCACAGATACGCAGTATTTT. Its protein is CSVHGLAGISASTDTQYF.